Shown below are 18 T cell receptor beta chains from a single sample sequenced in a study of metastatic and nonmetastatic thyroid tumors. From the PCR reads, TCRdb re-called clones with MiXCR. The sample has about 21,000 clones, around 40% seen once. Thyroid surgery took place with no prior treatment in any patient. The sequenced sample consisted of tumor tissue. The receptors here all came from a female donor with papillary thyroid cancer or a benign thyroid nodule (not recorded which). Some clones in this sample may be carry-over from other donors' samples.

Comments on this clone: A junction boundary mismatches the germline segment, possibly from a read error. This sample also contains other DNA sequences that code for the same CDR3. The chain links TRBV7-2 to TRBJ2-1; the match to TRBD2 covers 10 bases. Germline V CDR1 and CDR2: SGHTA, FQGNSA. The CDR3 runs 14 residues. The CDR3: CASSLAGVYNEQFF. CDR3 nucleotide sequence: TGTGCCAGCAGCCTAGCGGGAGTCTACAATGAGCAGTTCTTC.

The rearrangement uses TRBV20-1 and TRBJ2-7; TRBD1 is a possible D gene (6 bases). V was shortened by 2 bases and J by 4 bases, with 9 bases between the two germline ends. The CDR3 has 12 amino acids. Germline CDR1 is DFQATT and CDR2 is SNEGSKA (reference sequence). CDR3 coding DNA: TGCAGTGCTAGACAGGGGTCGTACGAGCAGTACTTC. Its protein is CSARQGSYEQYF.

The chain links TRBV20-1 to TRBJ2-3; TRBD2 matches at 10 bases. CDR3 length: 16 residues. Per germline, CDR1 DFQATT and CDR2 SNEGSKA (reference sequence). V was clipped by 0 bases and J by 4 bases; unmatched bases: 7. The CDR3: CSARDPASGGPDTQYF. Here the CDR3 DNA reads TGCAGTGCTAGAGATCCGGCTAGCGGGGGCCCAGATACGCAGTATTTT.

The rearrangement joins TRBV20-1 to TRBJ2-1; no firm D call. The CDR3 consists of 11 residues. The V and J ends lost 1 base and 6 bases respectively, with 4 bases between them. Looked up from germline, CDR1 is DFQATT and CDR2 is SNEGSKA (reference sequence). CDR3 sequence (DNA): TGCAGTGCTAGAGTTACCAATGAGCAGTTCTTC. As protein: CSARVTNEQFF.

This clone was observed many times. The genes are TRBV24-1 and TRBJ1-2; D is possibly TRBD1 (5 bases). Germline values: CDR1 KGHDR, CDR2 SFDVKD. This CDR3 has 14 residues. The germline V and J ends were trimmed by 7 bases and 5 bases, with 16 bases remaining between them. The DNA of the CDR3 is TGTGCCACCAGCGGCCGCCGGGAGGGGTATGGCTACACCTTC. This gives the protein CATSGRREGYGYTF.

Here the CDR3 reads CASSLEGAGYTF. CDR3 nucleotide sequence: TGTGCCAGCAGCTTAGAGGGGGCTGGCTACACCTTC. This chain links TRBV11-1 with TRBJ1-2, with 7 bases aligning to TRBD1. With 1 base clipped from V and 7 bases from J, the junction kept 0 bases outside the gene matches. The CDR3 length is 12 residues. The germline V gene has CDR1 SGHAT and CDR2 FQDESV (reference sequence).

This chain connects TRBV4-1 to TRBJ1-2; TRBD1 matches 8 bases. Germline-derived CDR1 and CDR2 are MGHRA and YSYEKL. The CDR3 has 16 residues. With 2 bases clipped from V and 3 bases from J, the junction kept 8 bases outside the gene matches. DNA of the CDR3: TGCGCCAGCAGCCAAAATACCGGGACAGGCTACTATGGCTACACCTTC. Translating it yields CASSQNTGTGYYGYTF.

The V gene is TRBV5-1, the J gene TRBJ2-1; no firm D call. CDR1 is SGHRS, CDR2 YFSETQ, per germline. There are 13 residues in the CDR3. Trimming removed 4 bases at V and 10 bases at J, with 15 bases between. The CDR3 reads CASSRNARDEQFF. In DNA, the CDR3 is TGCGCCAGCAGCCGCAATGCTAGAGACGAGCAGTTCTTC.

This clone came up a few times. This chain joins TRBV6-2 or TRBV6-3 and TRBJ2-7, with a weak D call TRBD2 (5 bases). Deletions cut 7 bases from V and 3 bases from J, with 16 bases between. Germline V gene lookup returns CDR1 MNHEY and CDR2 SVGEGT. There are 14 residues in the CDR3. CDR3: CASKTGLGGYEQYF. The DNA for the CDR3 is TGTGCCAGCAAAACCGGGCTAGGAGGCTACGAGCAGTACTTC.

This clone was detected only a few times. The V and J genes are TRBV6-2 or TRBV6-3 and TRBJ1-2, with a possible D match to TRBD1 (5 bases). The V end lost 6 bases, the J end lost 3 bases, and 14 bases lay between the germline ends. Germline CDR1 is MNHEY and CDR2 is SVGEGT. The CDR3 totals 14 residues. The CDR3 sequence: CASRSTGTDYGYTF. Written as DNA, the CDR3 is TGTGCCAGCAGATCCACCGGGACGGACTATGGCTACACCTTC.

J is TRBJ2-7 and V is TRBV11-1, with a possible D match to TRBD2 (6 bases). The ends were cut back, 1 base at V and 3 bases at J, with 10 bases in the middle. CDR3 length: 14 residues. Germline CDR1 SGHAT, CDR2 FQDESV (reference sequence). The CDR3 DNA is TGTGCCAGCAGCTTAGTCGGTAGCGGCTACGAGCAGTACTTC. Its translation is CASSLVGSGYEQYF.

This clone turned up a few times. The gene calls are TRBV19 and TRBJ1-2; a possible D gene is TRBD1 (5 bases). V lost 1 base and J 3 bases, leaving 9 bases between the germline ends. The CDR3 length is 14 residues. In germline, CDR1 is LNHDA, CDR2 SQIVND (reference sequence). The CDR3: CASSIAGRDYGYTF. CDR3 coding DNA: TGTGCCAGTAGTATAGCCGGCAGGGACTATGGCTACACCTTC.

This clone was counted a few times. The V call is TRBV6-1, the J call TRBJ1-2, with D possibly being TRBD1 (5 bases). Trimming left V 6 bases short and J 7 bases short, with 18 bases between. The germline V gene encodes CDR1 MNHNS and CDR2 SASEGT. This CDR3 spans 14 amino acids. CDR3 DNA: TGTGCCAGCAGCCCCGGGACGGATTATGGTGGCTACACCTTC. Translating gives CASSPGTDYGGYTF.

The V and J genes are TRBV5-5 and TRBJ2-2; 9 positions match TRBD1. Germline V gives CDR1 SGHKS, CDR2 YYEKEE (reference sequence). Trimming at V came to 4 bases and at J to 0 bases, leaving 4 bases not matched to a gene. The CDR3 covers 16 residues. In DNA form, the CDR3 reads TGTGCCAGCAGCATCAGACAGGGGGCGAACACCGGGGAGCTGTTTTTT. Its translation is CASSIRQGANTGELFF.

This clone was observed a handful of times. V usage is TRBV10-3 and J usage is TRBJ1-5; D uncertain. The CDR3 loop spans 15 amino acids. CDR1 is ENHRY and CDR2 is SYGVKD in the germline V gene. V lost 3 bases, J lost 2 bases, and 11 bases lay in between. CDR3 DNA: TGTGCCATCAGTGAAATACGGGGAGGCAATCAGCCCCAGCATTTT. Amino acids: CAISEIRGGNQPQHF.

The V gene is TRBV11-1, the J gene TRBJ1-2; D unclear. Germline CDR1 reads SGHAT; CDR2 reads FQDESV (reference sequence). The CDR3 is made up of 16 amino acids. V was cut by 2 bases and J by 0 bases, with 13 bases left in between. CDR3 in amino acids: CASSLLATTTNYGYTF. CDR3 bases: TGTGCCAGCAGCTTACTTGCAACAACTACTAACTATGGCTACACCTTC.

This chain joins TRBV14 and TRBJ1-2, with 8 bases matching TRBD1. The CDR3 loop spans 15 amino acids. The V and J ends lost 0 bases and 4 bases, in that order; junction bases with no gene match: 4. Looked up from germline, CDR1 is SGHDN and CDR2 is FVKESK. CDR3 region: CASSQDPGGVYGYTF. The CDR3 DNA sequence: TGTGCCAGCAGCCAAGATCCAGGGGGCGTCTATGGCTACACCTTC.

This rearrangement joins TRBV2 to TRBJ2-3; 9 nucleotides match TRBD2. The CDR3 runs to 14 residues. V lost 5 bases and J lost 5; bases outside the gene matches: 5. Germline V gene lookup returns CDR1 SNHLY and CDR2 FYNNEI. The CDR3 sequence is CASSPGTSLDTQYF. The CDR3 DNA reads as TGTGCCAGCAGTCCGGGGACTAGCTTAGATACGCAGTATTTT.